The 8 T cell receptor beta chains below come from one sample, sequenced in a study of shared clonotypes between healthy human individuals. Libraries were prepared by immunoSEQ multiplex PCR; TCRdb keeps only in-frame clonotypes and omits some of them. The sample carries roughly 2,300,000 clones, approximately 90% recorded once. The sample was naive CD4+ T cells from PBMCs. The subset: CD45RA+ positively selected. Source of these receptors: a man in his late teens or twenties in good health. Some clones in this sample may be carry-over from other donors' samples.

V gene TRBV19 combines with J gene TRBJ2-1; D call uncertain. Germline V gives CDR1 LNHDA, CDR2 SQIVND (reference sequence). V gave up 7 bases and J gave up 0 bases, with 16 bases separating them. This CDR3 spans 16 amino acids. The CDR3 is CASTSKLIGSYNEQFF. The CDR3 DNA sequence: TGTGCCAGTACCAGCAAACTCATTGGCTCCTACAATGAGCAGTTCTTC.

This clone was recorded once. This CDR3 reads CASSLASRAVERKNIQYF. CDR3 coding DNA: TGTGCCAGCAGCTTAGCGTCCCGGGCGGTTGAGCGCAAAAACATTCAGTACTTC. This chain uses TRBV7-8 with TRBJ2-4; no firm D call. The CDR3 length is 18 residues. V was pared by 0 bases and J by 3 bases, with 18 bases between. Germline V lookup: CDR1 SGHVS, CDR2 FQNEAQ.

This clone was counted between two and nine times. Other DNA sequences in this specimen translate into the identical CDR3. J is TRBJ1-2 and V is TRBV28; D remains ambiguous. This CDR3 comprises 12 residues. With 0 bases removed from V and 8 bases from J, the gap between germline ends came to 7 bases. The germline V gene encodes CDR1 MDHEN and CDR2 SYDVKM. The CDR3 nucleotides are TGTGCCAGCAGTTTATGGGGAGGCGGCTACACCTTC. Translated, it gives CASSLWGGGYTF.

The chain has TRBV4-3 and TRBJ2-7, with TRBD1 matching over 8 bases. V shed 3 bases, J shed 3 bases, and the junction held 10 bases outside the gene matches. This CDR3 has 16 amino acids. The germline gives CDR1 LGHNA, CDR2 YSLEER. The CDR3 is CASSHLPTGGHYEQYF. CDR3 DNA sequence: TGCGCCAGCAGCCATCTTCCCACAGGGGGACACTACGAGCAGTACTTC.

The chain carries TRBV7-8 and TRBJ2-5; 7 bases line up with TRBD2. The V gene's germline CDR1 is SGHVS and CDR2 FQNEAQ. J gave up 2 bases and V 6 bases, and 3 bases lay outside the gene matches. The CDR3 spans 13 residues. CDR3 protein: CASSWGGQETQYF. CDR3 DNA: TGTGCCAGCAGTTGGGGGGGGCAAGAGACCCAGTACTTC.

This sequence joins TRBV28 and TRBJ1-5; a possible D gene is TRBD1 (5 bases). Trimming shortened V by 3 bases and J by 7 bases, and 13 bases separated the two germline ends. CDR3 length: 14 residues. Germline values: CDR1 MDHEN, CDR2 SYDVKM. The CDR3 sequence is CASSLDIPKQPQHF. The CDR3 nucleotides are TGTGCCAGCAGTTTGGACATTCCCAAGCAGCCCCAGCATTTT.

With respect to this clone: Other DNA sequences from this sample encode an identical CDR3 as well. V and J are TRBV5-1 and TRBJ2-7; possibly TRBD1 for D (5 bases). From germline, CDR1 is SGHRS and CDR2 YFSETQ. The CDR3 consists of 14 residues. The germline V and J ends were trimmed by 0 bases and 0 bases, with 7 bases remaining between them. DNA for the CDR3: TGCGCCAGCAGCTTGGGGCAGGGCTCCTACGAGCAGTACTTC. It specifies CASSLGQGSYEQYF. Together with reference TRBV5-1 and TRBJ2-7, the CDR3 gives the full variable domain: KAGVTQTPRYLIKTRGQQVTLSCSPISGHRSVSWYQQTPGQGLQFLFEYFSETQRNKGNFPGRFSGRQFSNSRSEMNVSTLELGDSALYLCASSLGQGSYEQYFGPGTRLTVT.

A note on this clone: Other DNA sequences in this specimen translate into the identical CDR3. The chain carries TRBV18 and TRBJ2-2; no clear D. Between the trimmed V and J ends, which lost 3 bases and 4 bases, there was a span of 6 bases. CDR3 length: 13 residues. The germline CDR1 and CDR2 sequences are KGHSH and LQKENI. Here the CDR3 reads CASSPPVTGELFF. In DNA, the CDR3 is TGTGCCAGCTCACCCCCGGTCACCGGGGAGCTGTTTTTT.